This T cell receptor beta chain was recorded in a study of blood T cell repertoires in COVID-19. Study background: Samples taken during acute and convalescent COVID-19 were collected in the United States, Italy and Spain.

Study processing details: Using reference gene primer amplification, nucleated cell counts were estimated. Repertoires were generated with immunoSEQ multiplex PCR, while TCRdb's copy carries only in-frame clones and drops some. The V and J calls and the clone size are those of that table, but D and trimming were determined from the DNA. Of roughly 170,000 clones listed, around 67% are singletons. The CDR3 totals 13 residues. From germline, CDR1 is MNHEY and CDR2 SVGAGI. V dropped 2 bases and J dropped 5 bases, with 6 bases sitting between them. The rearrangement links TRBV6-5 to TRBJ2-2; no clear D. This TCR was recovered from an elderly woman with acute or convalescent COVID-19. Specimen: peripheral blood. In DNA form, the CDR3 reads TGTGCCAGCAGTTACGGGCGTACCGGGGAGCTGTTTTTT. This codes for CASSYGRTGELFF.